This paragraph covers one T cell receptor (beta chain) sequence. This entry belongs to a study of T cell responses to AZD1222 COVID-19 vaccine. This CDR3 comprises 12 residues. V was shortened by 4 bases and J by 10 bases, with 8 bases between the two germline ends. Germline V CDR1 and CDR2: SGHTA, FQGNSA. Generated by immunoSEQ multiplex PCR, the TCRdb table keeps only in-frame clones and is missing some. This sample has 150,000 or so clones, with about nine tenths found just once. Sequencing was performed on peripheral blood, taken on day 0 of AZD1222 vaccination. The receptor's source is an adult in good health. The V gene is TRBV7-2, the J gene TRBJ1-6, with D uncertain. Here the CDR3 DNA reads TGTGCCAGCAGCTCAATCGCCTCACCCCTCCACTTT. Its protein is CASSSIASPLHF.